This T cell receptor beta chain is from a study of T cell responses to AZD1222 COVID-19 vaccine. Germline V lookup: CDR1 MGHDK, CDR2 SYGVNS. The V segment lost 8 bases and the J segment 7 bases; nucleotides outside the gene matches: 11. The CDR3 length is 15 residues. As concerns this clone: Its antigen is currently unknown.

Some clones are missing from TCRdb's copy, which holds only in-frame ones; the method was immunoSEQ multiplex PCR. The sample lists 90,000 to 150,000 clones; 70% to 90% were seen once. Study-wide points: The reported proportion of spike-specific TCRs targeting unmutated variant regions was nearly half.

Specimen: peripheral blood, collected on day 0 of AZD1222 vaccination. V is TRBV25-1 and J is TRBJ1-6, with 7 bases lining up with TRBD1. The TCR was taken from an adult in good health. CDR3 protein: CASQTGVGSNSPLHF. The DNA of the CDR3 is TGTGCCAGCCAAACAGGGGTTGGGAGCAATTCACCCCTCCACTTT.